This TCR beta chain was identified during a study of shared clonotypes between healthy human individuals. Per germline, CDR1 SGHDN and CDR2 FVKESK. Trimming removed 0 bases from V and 4 bases from J, with 6 bases in between. The CDR3 covers 13 residues. Profiled with immunoSEQ multiplex PCR; TCRdb holds only in-frame clones, not every one. The sample holds approximately 1,500,000 clones, about 96% seen once. The chain joins TRBV14 to TRBJ1-2, with D unresolved. The sequence derives from a man aged 25-45 years in good health. Sample: naive CD4+ T cells sorted from blood. Regarding subset: CD45RA+ positively selected. In DNA form, the CDR3 reads TGTGCCAGCAGCCAAGACCGCGCCTATGGCTACACCTTC. Encoded protein: CASSQDRAYGYTF.